The 24 T cell receptor beta chains listed next were all sequenced from one sample in a study of cytomegalovirus exposure and HLA in healthy donors. Some clones are missing from TCRdb's copy, which holds only in-frame ones; the method was immunoSEQ multiplex PCR. Among under 400,000 clones, roughly 89% were seen once, and the ten largest hold 0.65% to 0.95%. Sequenced: PBMCs. The source is a woman under 30 in good health and CMV-seronegative.

This clone has only one observation. The CDR3 spells CASSQVGGSHYGYTF. The CDR3 nucleotides read TGTGCCAGCAGCCAAGTGGGGGGGTCCCACTATGGCTACACCTTC. The rearrangement uses TRBV14 and TRBJ1-2, with D perhaps matching TRBD1 (5 bases). The germline gives CDR1 SGHDN, CDR2 FVKESK. V gave up 1 base and J gave up 3 bases, with 12 bases separating them. This CDR3 has 15 residues.

The rearrangement joins TRBV11-2 to TRBJ2-3; TRBD2 agrees at 15 bases. Losses at the gene ends were 4 bases for V and 4 bases for J; bases not matched to a gene: 12. The CDR3 extends over 19 amino acids. The V gene's germline CDR1 is SGHAT and CDR2 FQNNGV. The CDR3 DNA sequence: TGTGCCAGCAGCTCACCCTACGGACTAGCGGGGGGGAGGGCAGATACGCAGTATTTT. Residues: CASSSPYGLAGGRADTQYF. Combining the CDR3 with reference TRBV11-2 and TRBJ2-3 gives the whole variable domain EAGVAQSPRYKIIEKRQSVAFWCNPISGHATLYWYQQILGQGPKLLIQFQNNGVVDDSQLPKDRFSAERLKGVDSTLKIQPAKLEDSAVYLCASSSPYGLAGGRADTQYFGPGTRLTVL.

The genes are TRBV29-1 and TRBJ2-2; 8 bases agree with TRBD1. The germline V gene has CDR1 SQVTM and CDR2 ANQGSEA. The CDR3 is 12 amino acids. The CDR3 DNA follows: TGCAGTAGACAGGGGTGGGGCGGGGAGCTGTTTTTT. Its translation is CSRQGWGGELFF.

V is TRBV6-5 and J is TRBJ1-2; D perhaps matches TRBD1 (5 bases). The CDR3 runs to 14 residues. CDR1 is MNHEY, CDR2 SVGAGI, per germline. V gave up 0 bases and J gave up 6 bases, with 11 bases separating them. CDR3 sequence: CASSYSLGRDGYTF. CDR3 nucleotides: TGTGCCAGCAGTTACTCGCTGGGGCGAGATGGCTACACCTTC.

This clone was observed a single time. The chain recombines TRBV4-1 with TRBJ2-7; the match to TRBD2 covers 8 bases. V shed 1 base, J shed 3 bases, and the junction held 11 bases outside the gene matches. The CDR3 totals 17 residues. Germline CDR1 reads MGHRA; CDR2 reads YSYEKL. The CDR3 loop is CASSQGVPGLVIYEQYF. CDR3 sequence (DNA): TGCGCCAGCAGCCAAGGGGTGCCGGGACTAGTTATCTACGAGCAGTACTTC.

V usage is TRBV4-1 and J usage is TRBJ1-4; D not resolved. The CDR3 is 16 amino acids. From germline, CDR1 is MGHRA and CDR2 YSYEKL. The V end was cut by 4 bases, the J end by 3 bases, with 15 bases between. The CDR3 sequence: CASSPRPGGANEKLFF. In DNA, the CDR3 is TGCGCCAGCAGCCCCCGCCCGGGCGGGGCTAATGAAAAACTGTTTTTT.

This chain connects TRBV11-2 to TRBJ1-4, with D hard to call. V dropped 1 base and J dropped 8 bases, with 11 bases sitting between them. Germline loops: CDR1 SGHAT, CDR2 FQNNGV. The CDR3 has 14 residues. The CDR3 here is CASSLAVSVEKLFF. The DNA of the CDR3 is TGTGCCAGCAGCTTAGCCGTATCCGTAGAAAAACTGTTTTTT.

The chain has TRBV4-1 and TRBJ2-7, with 11 nucleotides matching TRBD2. This CDR3 contains 16 residues. J lost 3 bases, V lost 3 bases, and 7 bases had no gene match. From germline, CDR1 is MGHRA and CDR2 YSYEKL. DNA for the CDR3: TGCGCCAGCAGCCATCCTAGACTAGCGGGAAGCTACGAGCAGTACTTC. This codes for CASSHPRLAGSYEQYF.

A single count supports this clone. The CDR3 sequence is CASTVEMTGYYEQYF. The CDR3 bases are TGTGCCAGCACCGTCGAGATGACAGGCTACTACGAGCAGTACTTC. The rearrangement uses TRBV2 and TRBJ2-7; possibly TRBD1 for D (6 bases). This CDR3 region has 15 residues. CDR1 and CDR2 (germline): SNHLY, FYNNEI. Trimming removed 7 bases at V and 3 bases at J, with 19 bases between. The full variable domain, in which reference TRBV2 and TRBJ2-7 provide the parts outside the CDR3, is EPEVTQTPSHQVTQMGQEVILRCVPISNHLYFYWYRQILGQKVEFLVSFYNNEISEKSEIFDDQFSVERPDGSNFTLKIRSTKLEDSAMYFCASTVEMTGYYEQYFGPGTRLTVT.

This clone appeared a single time. The chain recombines TRBV2 with TRBJ1-1; D perhaps matches TRBD1 (6 bases). Germline V gene data show CDR1 as SNHLY and CDR2 as FYNNEI. CDR3 length equals 13 residues. Trimming shortened V by 5 bases and J by 1 base, and 8 bases separated the two germline ends. CDR3 coding DNA: TGTGCCAGCAGTCTACAGGGGAACACTGAAGCTTTCTTT. It codes for CASSLQGNTEAFF.

The gene calls are TRBV28 and TRBJ1-2; D is perhaps TRBD1 (5 bases). The V end was cut by 8 bases, the J end by 6 bases, with 19 bases between. Germline-derived CDR1 and CDR2 are MDHEN and SYDVKM. The CDR3 totals 14 residues. CDR3 in amino acids: CASGKGLTIDGYTF. In DNA, the CDR3 is TGTGCCAGCGGAAAGGGACTGACGATAGATGGCTACACCTTC.

Turning to this clone: This sample includes further DNA sequences coding for the same CDR3. The chain recombines TRBV18 with TRBJ1-1; TRBD1 matches at 7 bases. The germline V gene has CDR1 KGHSH and CDR2 LQKENI. The CDR3 covers 14 residues. J lost 0 bases, V lost 5 bases, and 3 bases had no gene match. The CDR3 DNA follows: TGTGCCAGCTCAAGGGGACAGTTGAACACTGAAGCTTTCTTT. Its protein is CASSRGQLNTEAFF.

The J gene is TRBJ1-2, the V gene TRBV19, with 7 positions matching TRBD1. In germline, CDR1 is LNHDA, CDR2 SQIVND (reference sequence). This CDR3 has 15 residues. The J segment lost 0 bases and the V segment lost 9 bases, leaving 10 bases of the junction unmatched. The chain's CDR3 is CASLKTGATNYGYTF. CDR3 coding DNA: TGTGCCAGCCTAAAAACAGGGGCCACTAACTATGGCTACACCTTC.

This chain connects TRBV27 to TRBJ2-1; TRBD1 aligns across 7 bases. The CDR3 loop spans 16 amino acids. The ends lost 5 bases at V and 6 bases at J; junction bases unmatched: 13. Germline CDR1 reads MNHEY; CDR2 reads SMNVEV (reference sequence). Here the CDR3 DNA reads TGTGCCAGCAGTACGTCAGGGGGAGTGACATTCAATGAGCAGTTCTTC. Amino acids: CASSTSGGVTFNEQFF.

The V and J genes are TRBV27 and TRBJ2-3; the match to TRBD1 covers 8 bases. This CDR3 comprises 15 residues. Per germline, CDR1 MNHEY and CDR2 SMNVEV (reference sequence). The V segment lost 2 bases and the J segment 6 bases; nucleotides outside the gene matches: 7. The CDR3 DNA follows: TGTGCCAGCAGTTTAAAGGACAGGGCTGCGGATACGCAGTATTTT. Translation: CASSLKDRAADTQYF.

The chain joins TRBV5-1 to TRBJ2-7, with D possibly matching TRBD1 (5 bases). Per the germline V gene, CDR1 is SGHRS and CDR2 is YFSETQ. V shed 0 bases and J shed 4 bases, with 14 bases lying between them. The CDR3 has 15 amino acids. The CDR3, as DNA: TGCGCCAGCAGCTTGGAGGGGTCAAGGGTTTACGAGCAGTACTTC. Amino acid sequence: CASSLEGSRVYEQYF. Based on the CDR3 plus reference TRBV5-1 and TRBJ2-7, the full variable domain is KAGVTQTPRYLIKTRGQQVTLSCSPISGHRSVSWYQQTPGQGLQFLFEYFSETQRNKGNFPGRFSGRQFSNSRSEMNVSTLELGDSALYLCASSLEGSRVYEQYFGPGTRLTVT.

The chain uses TRBV7-8 and TRBJ1-5; no definite D call. Per germline, CDR1 SGHVS and CDR2 FQNEAQ. Trimming stripped 3 bases from V and 4 bases from J, with 22 bases between. The CDR3 covers 18 residues. DNA for the CDR3: TGTGCCAGCAGCTTGAATCGGCGGGCGGTTCAAGGGAATCAGCCCCAGCATTTT. Translation gives CASSLNRRAVQGNQPQHF.

The table lists this clone with a count of one. The chain joins TRBV5-6 to TRBJ1-6; no definite D call. The CDR3 length is 16 residues. Looked up from germline, CDR1 is SGHDT and CDR2 is YYEEEE. V gave up 1 base and J gave up 0 bases, with 8 bases separating them. The CDR3 here is CASSLRRGSYNSPLHF. The CDR3 bases are TGTGCCAGCAGCTTGAGGCGGGGCTCCTATAATTCACCCCTCCACTTT.

The rearrangement joins TRBV5-1 to TRBJ2-2; the match to TRBD2 covers 8 bases. The V gene end was trimmed by 5 bases and the J gene end by 6 bases; junction bases not matched to a gene: 12. The CDR3 length is 16 residues. Germline V gene data show CDR1 as SGHRS and CDR2 as YFSETQ. CDR3 nucleotides: TGCGCCAGCAGGGAAAGCGGGGGACCCATCGCCGGGGAGCTGTTTTTT. Translating it yields CASRESGGPIAGELFF.

The rearrangement joins TRBV2 to TRBJ2-2; weak D call: TRBD1 (6 bases). V lost 7 bases to trimming and J lost 2 bases, with 14 bases between them. Germline V gene data show CDR1 as SNHLY and CDR2 as FYNNEI. This CDR3 is built from 15 residues. For the CDR3, the DNA is TGTGCCAGCACGGTGGGACACCTAAACACCGGGGAGCTGTTTTTT. Protein product: CASTVGHLNTGELFF.

The V call is TRBV2, the J call TRBJ2-1; D may be TRBD2 (6 bases). There are 15 residues in the CDR3. The V gene's germline CDR1 is SNHLY and CDR2 FYNNEI. The V end was cut by 5 bases, the J end by 5 bases, with 16 bases between. In nucleotides, the CDR3 is TGTGCCAGCAGTTTAACTAGCTATAGCCACAATGAGCAGTTCTTC. It translates to CASSLTSYSHNEQFF.

The V gene is TRBV5-1, the J gene TRBJ1-5; 9 bases are a match to TRBD1. CDR3 length equals 17 residues. Germline-derived CDR1 and CDR2 are SGHRS and YFSETQ. V lost 4 bases, J lost 5 bases, and 13 bases stayed unmatched. The DNA of the CDR3 is TGCGCCAGCAGCCCAGGGTACCGGGACAGGGTGTATCAGCCCCAGCATTTT. This gives the protein CASSPGYRDRVYQPQHF.

The chain has TRBV15 and TRBJ2-2; a weak D match, TRBD1 (5 bases). This CDR3 contains 15 residues. Trimming shortened V by 3 bases and J by 1 base, and 9 bases separated the two germline ends. Germline V gene data show CDR1 as LNHNV and CDR2 as YYDKDF (reference sequence). DNA for the CDR3: TGTGCCACCAGCAGCCTACAGGAGAACACCGGGGAGCTGTTTTTT. Translating gives CATSSLQENTGELFF. The full variable domain, rest sourced from reference TRBV15 and TRBJ2-2, is DAMVIQNPRYQVTQFGKPVTLSCSQTLNHNVMYWYQQKSSQAPKLLFHYYDKDFNNEADTPDNFQSRRPNTSFCFLDIRSPGLGDTAMYLCATSSLQENTGELFFGEGSRLTVL.

The V call is TRBV6-1, the J call TRBJ1-2, with 8 bases aligning to TRBD1. V lost 10 bases, J lost 5 bases, and 9 bases stayed unmatched. The CDR3 has 13 amino acids. In germline, CDR1 is MNHNS, CDR2 SASEGT. The CDR3 coding sequence is TGTGCCATTCCGGACAGGGCGGGGTATGGCTACACCTTC. Translating it yields CAIPDRAGYGYTF.